The 3 T cell receptor beta chains below all came from one sample that was sequenced in a study of blood T cell repertoires in COVID-19. Here immunoSEQ multiplex PCR was the method, and the copy in TCRdb shows in-frame clones only, minus some. Found here are under 250,000 clones, roughly 86% of them singletons; the top ten hold 1.5% to 2%. Sequencing was performed on peripheral blood. All receptors come from a woman aged 60-75 years who had recovered from COVID-19.

This chain links TRBV9 with TRBJ2-1; D is unresolved. V shed 0 bases and J shed 4 bases, with 8 bases lying between them. The CDR3 is 14 amino acids. Germline CDR1 and CDR2: SGDLS and YYNGEE. CDR3 coding DNA: TGTGCCAGCAGCGTAGGGCTCGGGTACAATGAGCAGTTCTTC. Translating gives CASSVGLGYNEQFF.

V gene TRBV16 combines with J gene TRBJ2-1, with 11 bases lining up with TRBD1. The germline gives CDR1 KGHSY, CDR2 FQNENV. The CDR3 is 17 residues long. The junction had 13 bases not matched to a gene; V was cut back by 3 bases and J by 9 bases. This CDR3 reads CASSQIGQGAPVLEQFF. CDR3 nucleotides: TGTGCCAGCAGCCAGATAGGACAGGGGGCTCCAGTGCTTGAGCAGTTCTTC.

This rearrangement joins TRBV24-1 to TRBJ2-1; 12 nucleotides line up with TRBD2. The V and J ends lost 5 bases and 5 bases, in that order; junction bases with no gene match: 6. The germline V gene encodes CDR1 KGHDR and CDR2 SFDVKD. CDR3 length equals 16 residues. The CDR3 here is CATSGQTSGGDNEQFF. Written as DNA, the CDR3 is TGTGCCACCAGTGGTCAGACTAGCGGGGGCGACAATGAGCAGTTCTTC.